Sequencing of this T cell receptor (beta chain) was carried out in a study of cytomegalovirus exposure and HLA in healthy donors. Primers included in the PCR were 60 Vbeta and 13 Jbeta primers. Sequencing used immunoSEQ multiplex PCR; TCRdb keeps in-frame clones, though not all of them. The table for this sample gives approximately 150,000 clones. Material: PBMCs. This receptor was obtained from a woman between 40 and 50 years old in good health and CMV-seronegative.

The DNA of the CDR3 is TGTGCCAGCATTCTTAGTCCCGGTTTTAACTATGGCTACACCTTC. This translates into CASILSPGFNYGYTF. The J gene is TRBJ1-2, the V gene TRBV6-5; no clear D. Trimming pared 7 bases from V and 1 base from J, leaving 16 bases between. This CDR3 spans 15 amino acids. From germline, CDR1 is MNHEY and CDR2 SVGAGI.